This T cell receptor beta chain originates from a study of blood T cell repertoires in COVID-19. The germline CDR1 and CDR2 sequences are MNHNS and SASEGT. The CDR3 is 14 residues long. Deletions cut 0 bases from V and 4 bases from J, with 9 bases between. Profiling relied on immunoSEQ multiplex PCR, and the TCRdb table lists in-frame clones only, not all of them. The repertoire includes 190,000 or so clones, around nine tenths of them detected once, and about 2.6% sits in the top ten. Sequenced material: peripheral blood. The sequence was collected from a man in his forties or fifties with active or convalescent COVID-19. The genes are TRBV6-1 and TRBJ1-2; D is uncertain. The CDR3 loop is CASSEAPDFYGYTF. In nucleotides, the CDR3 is TGTGCCAGCAGTGAAGCTCCAGATTTCTATGGCTACACCTTC.